The 32 T cell receptor beta chains reported below all come from one sample, sequenced in a study of T-cell reconstitution after alpha-beta-depleted transplantation in children. The library targeted TCRbeta and was prepared with unique molecular identifiers. Using its own MiXCR run on the PCR reads, TCRdb lists one record per CDR3 protein. The sample has about 160,000 distinct CDR3 sequences, over 8.5% seen once. The sample here was PBMCs, taken before TCRalphabeta/CD19-depleted stem cell transplant. The receptors were sampled from a boy between 2 and 10 years old with acute myeloid leukemia, due to receive a stem cell transplant.

This clonotype was counted many times. The chain combines TRBV4-1 with TRBJ1-2; weak D call: TRBD1 (6 bases). The CDR3 loop spans 18 amino acids. The germline V gene encodes CDR1 MGHRA and CDR2 YSYEKL. V lost 4 bases, J lost 5 bases, and 26 bases lay in between. The CDR3: CASSLSDLARDKSYGYTF. The CDR3 DNA is TGCGCCAGCAGCCTATCCGACCTTGCCCGGGACAAGTCTTATGGCTACACCTTC.

At least ten counts were recorded for this clonotype. This chain joins TRBV5-6 and TRBJ1-1; no firm D call. Germline CDR1 SGHDT, CDR2 YYEEEE. V was cut by 3 bases and J by 3 bases, with 3 bases left in between. The CDR3 extends over 11 amino acids. The CDR3 is CASSSDTEAFF. For the CDR3, the DNA is TGTGCCAGCAGCTCGGACACTGAAGCTTTCTTT.

This clonotype has a count of ten or more. The chain links TRBV12-3 or TRBV12-4 to TRBJ2-7; 10 bases are shared with TRBD2. The CDR3 consists of 16 residues. Germline trimming cut 5 bases from V and 2 bases from J; bases unmatched to any gene: 9. CDR3 coding DNA: TGTGCCAGCAGTACACTAGCGGGATTACCCGCCTACGAGCAGTACTTC. Its translation is CASSTLAGLPAYEQYF.

The sample holds many counts of this clonotype. The genes are TRBV20-1 and TRBJ1-5; D uncertain. The CDR3 runs 14 residues. The V gene's germline CDR1 is DFQATT and CDR2 SNEGSKA (reference sequence). Trimming removed 0 bases from V and 2 bases from J, with 8 bases in between. This CDR3 is CSARDWRGNQPQHF. CDR3 coding DNA: TGCAGTGCTAGAGATTGGCGGGGCAATCAGCCCCAGCATTTT.

This clonotype was detected many times. The CDR3 here is CASSLEAGGAYEQYF. DNA for the CDR3: TGCGCCAGCAGCTTGGAAGCGGGAGGGGCCTACGAGCAGTACTTC. V and J are TRBV5-1 and TRBJ2-7, with 10 bases fitting TRBD2. In germline, CDR1 is SGHRS, CDR2 YFSETQ. Trimming at V came to 0 bases and at J to 2 bases, leaving 2 bases not matched to a gene. The CDR3 runs 15 residues.

This clonotype showed up just once. Just one base apart from a much larger clone, this may be a read error. The chain uses TRBV2 and TRBJ2-5; a weak D match, TRBD2 (6 bases). V lost 4 bases, J lost 1 base, and 10 bases lay in between. From germline, CDR1 is SNHLY and CDR2 FYNNEI. This CDR3 spans 14 amino acids. Written as DNA, the CDR3 is TGTGCCAGCAGTGCGATTAGCGGCCAAGAGACCCAGTACTTC. This codes for CASSAISGQETQYF.

This clonotype was recorded at least ten times. This rearrangement joins TRBV6-2 or TRBV6-3 to TRBJ1-2, with D hard to call. CDR3 length: 13 amino acids. Trimming pared 7 bases from V and 2 bases from J, leaving 11 bases between. Germline loops: CDR1 MNHEY, CDR2 SVGEGT. The CDR3 reads CASTLDTNYGYTF. The CDR3 region has the DNA TGTGCCAGCACCCTTGACACCAACTATGGCTACACCTTC.

This clonotype was recorded many times. CDR3 nucleotides: TGCGCCAGCATGGACCGGTGGGAGACCCAGTACTTC. Translation: CASMDRWETQYF. J is TRBJ2-5 and V is TRBV5-1; no clear D. This CDR3 is 12 amino acids long. V was pared by 6 bases and J by 5 bases, with 11 bases between. Per the germline V gene, CDR1 is SGHRS and CDR2 is YFSETQ.

This clonotype was seen only a few times. The chain carries TRBV7-9 and TRBJ1-1; D not resolved. V was pared by 5 bases and J by 5 bases, with 15 bases between. The germline gives CDR1 SEHNR, CDR2 FQNEAQ (reference sequence). The CDR3 is 14 residues long. CDR3 in DNA: TGTGCCAGCAGCCCACCGGGTGGAGATACTGAAGCTTTCTTT. This sequence encodes CASSPPGGDTEAFF.

There are many counts of this clonotype. The chain joins TRBV2 to TRBJ1-6; tentatively, D is TRBD1 (5 bases). Germline CDR1 reads SNHLY; CDR2 reads FYNNEI. Deletions cut 6 bases from V and 9 bases from J, with 18 bases between. CDR3 length: 15 amino acids. CDR3 nucleotides: TGTGCCAGCAGAGCGGACTCAATCGGGACTTCACCCCTCCACTTT. It is translated as CASRADSIGTSPLHF.

V gene TRBV12-3 or TRBV12-4 combines with J gene TRBJ1-5, with 7 nucleotides matching TRBD1. The CDR3 runs 13 residues. With V trimmed by 6 bases and J by 6 bases, 5 bases remained unmatched. CDR3 nucleotides: TGTGCCAGCAGGGGCCAGGGGGGTCAGCCCCAGCATTTT. Its protein is CASRGQGGQPQHF.

There are many counts of this clonotype. The rearrangement links TRBV5-1 to TRBJ1-4, with 8 positions matching TRBD1. CDR1 and CDR2 (germline): SGHRS, YFSETQ. This CDR3 spans 14 amino acids. V lost 3 bases and J lost 7; bases outside the gene matches: 5. CDR3 coding DNA: TGCGCCAGCAGCTACGGACAGGGCAGTGAAAAACTGTTTTTT. Translated: CASSYGQGSEKLFF.

This clonotype was picked up many times. The chain links TRBV20-1 to TRBJ1-5; D unresolved. The ends were cut back, 2 bases at V and 0 bases at J, with 5 bases in the middle. The CDR3 runs 13 residues. The germline CDR1 and CDR2 sequences are DFQATT and SNEGSKA (reference sequence). The CDR3 DNA follows: TGCAGTGCTAGATCTTATAGCAATCAGCCCCAGCATTTT. This encodes CSARSYSNQPQHF.

This clonotype showed up many times. The chain has TRBV20-1 and TRBJ2-2, with D possibly being TRBD2 (5 bases). The ends were cut back, 0 bases at V and 2 bases at J, with 13 bases in the middle. Per the germline V gene, CDR1 is DFQATT and CDR2 is SNEGSKA (reference sequence). The CDR3 loop spans 16 amino acids. The CDR3 DNA follows: TGCAGTGCTAGAGATTTTCAGGAGGCAAACACCGGGGAGCTGTTTTTT. This gives the protein CSARDFQEANTGELFF.

This clonotype was seen at least ten times. CDR3 bases: TGCAGTGCTCCCCCGAGGGGACAGGGGCTACCCCTCCACTTT. Its translation: CSAPPRGQGLPLHF. This sequence joins TRBV20-1 and TRBJ1-6; 10 bases map to TRBD1. CDR1 DFQATT and CDR2 SNEGSKA come from the germline V gene (reference sequence). V dropped 5 bases and J dropped 12; count of bases not matched to a gene: 10. CDR3 length equals 14 residues.

Notes on this clonotype: A junction end diverges from the germline sequence, so it may reflect a read error. J is TRBJ2-3 and V is TRBV6-1, with D tentatively TRBD2 (5 bases). The germline V gene encodes CDR1 MNHNS and CDR2 SASEGT. The CDR3 totals 16 residues. The CDR3 reads CASSRRLAGFADTQYF. CDR3 nucleotides: TGTGCTAGCAGTCGAAGACTTGCGGGTTTCGCAGATACGCAGTATTTT.

This clonotype was seen at least ten times. Here the CDR3 reads CASSHSSGGFNEQFF. The CDR3 region has the DNA TGTGCCAGCAGCCACTCTAGCGGGGGGTTCAATGAGCAGTTCTTC. The genes are TRBV4-2 and TRBJ2-1; TRBD2 matches 11 bases. The CDR3 has 15 amino acids. V lost 3 bases to trimming and J lost 6 bases; unmatched junction nucleotides: 4. Germline CDR1 and CDR2: LGHNA and YNFKEQ.

J is TRBJ2-1 and V is TRBV2; 8 nucleotides align to TRBD2. V dropped 5 bases and J dropped 3; count of bases not matched to a gene: 3. Germline CDR1 reads SNHLY; CDR2 reads FYNNEI. This CDR3 comprises 14 residues. The CDR3 DNA follows: TGTGCCAGCAGTACCGGGACTAGCTACAATGAGCAGTTCTTC. Encoded protein: CASSTGTSYNEQFF.

This clonotype was picked up many times. The chain is built from TRBV7-2 and TRBJ2-7; 8 nucleotides align to TRBD2. The germline CDR1 and CDR2 sequences are SGHTA and FQGNSA. J was trimmed by 5 bases and V by 5 bases; bases with no gene match: 11. This CDR3 comprises 15 residues. CDR3: CASSPAGTSIHEQYF. CDR3 in DNA: TGTGCCAGCAGCCCCGCGGGGACTAGTATCCACGAGCAGTACTTC.

This clonotype has ten or more counts. V is TRBV29-1 and J is TRBJ1-6; 8 bases fit TRBD1. The CDR3 totals 14 residues. The V gene's germline CDR1 is SQVTM and CDR2 ANQGSEA. Unmatched junction bases numbered 7, after V lost 7 bases and J lost 5 bases. The CDR3 is CSAMTGADNSPLHF. The CDR3 region has the DNA TGCAGCGCAATGACAGGGGCCGATAATTCACCCCTCCACTTT.

This clonotype was observed many times. This chain joins TRBV28 and TRBJ1-6; a weak D match, TRBD1 (5 bases). CDR1 is MDHEN, CDR2 SYDVKM, per germline. Trimming took off 3 bases at V and 7 bases at J, with 13 bases between the two ends. This CDR3 region has 15 residues. The CDR3, as DNA: TGTGCCAGCAGTTTGGGTCGACAGACGAATTCACCCCTCCACTTT. This gives the protein CASSLGRQTNSPLHF.

This clonotype has ten or more counts. The rearrangement joins TRBV12-3 or TRBV12-4 to TRBJ2-5; 11 bases fit TRBD1. Germline trimming cut 6 bases from V and 4 bases from J; bases unmatched to any gene: 4. The CDR3 runs to 14 residues. CDR3 in amino acids: CASRGTGGAETQYF. CDR3 nucleotide sequence: TGTGCCAGCAGGGGGACAGGGGGGGCAGAGACCCAGTACTTC.

This clonotype came up many times. The gene calls are TRBV20-1 and TRBJ2-1; 7 bases are shared with TRBD2. The CDR3 consists of 15 residues. V shed 6 bases and J 5 bases; nucleotides not matched to a gene: 13. Germline loops: CDR1 DFQATT, CDR2 SNEGSKA (reference sequence). The CDR3 here is CSAPILAVLHNEQFF. The CDR3, as DNA: TGCAGTGCCCCAATCCTAGCGGTCTTACACAATGAGCAGTTCTTC.

The chain employs TRBV4-2 and TRBJ2-5; D unclear. Between the trimmed V and J ends, which lost 4 bases and 3 bases, there was a span of 18 bases. The germline gives CDR1 LGHNA, CDR2 YNFKEQ. This CDR3 has 16 amino acids. This chain's CDR3 is CASSPGLLTCEETQYF. In DNA, the CDR3 is TGTGCCAGCAGCCCCGGGCTGCTCACCTGCGAAGAGACCCAGTACTTC.

This clonotype was detected many times. The J gene is TRBJ2-7, the V gene TRBV5-1; TRBD2 matches 13 bases. This CDR3 has 17 amino acids. Germline CDR1 is SGHRS and CDR2 is YFSETQ. J gave up 1 base and V 4 bases, and 8 bases lay outside the gene matches. The CDR3 is CASSHLGLAGRSYEQYF. In DNA, the CDR3 is TGCGCCAGCAGCCACCTGGGACTAGCGGGACGATCCTACGAGCAGTACTTC.

In regard to this clonotype: It may be a read error: a sequence one base away is much more abundant. The chain links TRBV3-1 to TRBJ2-1, with TRBD2 as a possible D gene (7 bases). V lost 4 bases and J 2 bases, leaving 15 bases between the germline ends. This CDR3 region has 16 residues. CDR1 LGHDT and CDR2 YNNKEL come from the germline V gene (reference sequence). This CDR3 reads CASSRFGGAPYNEQFF. The CDR3 DNA is TGTGCCAGCAGCCGATTTGGGGGGGCCCCCTACAATGAGCAGTTCTTC.

This clonotype occurred many times. The rearrangement uses TRBV7-3 and TRBJ2-3, with D perhaps being TRBD1 or TRBD2 (5 bases each). The V end lost 4 bases, the J end lost 0 bases, and 11 bases lay between the germline ends. The CDR3 spans 15 residues. In germline, CDR1 is SGHTA, CDR2 FQGTGA. For the CDR3, the DNA is TGTGCCAGCAGCTCGGGACCCCTCAGCACAGATACGCAGTATTTT. Protein: CASSSGPLSTDTQYF. Filled out from reference TRBV7-3 and TRBJ2-3, the complete variable domain reads GAGVSQTPSNKVTEKGKYVELRCDPISGHTALYWYRQSLGQGPEFLIYFQGTGAADDSGLPNDRFFAVRPEGSVSTLKIQRTERGDSAVYLCASSSGPLSTDTQYFGPGTRLTVL.

This clonotype was counted ten times or more. This chain joins TRBV6-5 and TRBJ2-1; a weak D match, TRBD2 (7 bases). The CDR3 has 16 amino acids. Trimming left V 0 bases short and J 4 bases short, with 13 bases between. CDR1 is MNHEY, CDR2 SVGAGI, per germline. The CDR3 DNA follows: TGTGCCAGCAGTTACTCTAGGGGGGGGTTATACAATGAGCAGTTCTTC. Protein product: CASSYSRGGLYNEQFF.

This clonotype has ten or more counts. V gene TRBV28 combines with J gene TRBJ1-6, with TRBD1 as a possible D gene (6 bases). V was pared by 6 bases and J by 6 bases, with 6 bases between. This CDR3 has 12 residues. Germline CDR1 is MDHEN and CDR2 is SYDVKM. CDR3 bases: TGTGCCAGCAGAGGGGGTAATTCACCCCTCCACTTT. It translates to CASRGGNSPLHF.

This clonotype was counted many times. This sequence joins TRBV5-1 and TRBJ2-7; D may correspond to TRBD1 or TRBD2 (6 bases each). Germline CDR1 is SGHRS and CDR2 is YFSETQ. Trimming removed 4 bases from V and 6 bases from J, with 14 bases in between. This CDR3 is 13 amino acids long. The CDR3 region is CASSPGRGAEQYF. The CDR3 region has the DNA TGCGCCAGCAGCCCAGGTAGGGGGGCCGAGCAGTACTTC.

This clonotype was counted many times. The chain employs TRBV7-9 and TRBJ2-7; 9 positions agree with TRBD1. Trimming cost V 4 bases and J 6 bases; bases outside gene matches: 4. The CDR3 covers 13 residues. CDR1 is SEHNR, CDR2 FQNEAQ, per germline (reference sequence). CDR3 region: CASSSQGAAEQYF. The CDR3 coding sequence is TGTGCCAGCAGCTCACAGGGGGCTGCCGAGCAGTACTTC.

The table lists this clonotype with many counts. The J gene is TRBJ2-1, the V gene TRBV7-3; 11 positions agree with TRBD2. The J segment lost 6 bases and the V segment lost 1 base, leaving 2 bases of the junction unmatched. This CDR3 is 15 amino acids long. Germline V lookup: CDR1 SGHTA, CDR2 FQGTGA. Here the CDR3 DNA reads TGTGCCAGCAGCTTAAGTAGCGGGGGGGCCAATGAGCAGTTCTTC. Amino acids: CASSLSSGGANEQFF.